This T cell receptor (beta chain) is drawn from a study of OX40 agonist ivuxolimab in advanced cancers. General study points: The investigators did not determine what antigen specificity the expanded peripheral T cells had.

This CDR3 is 11 amino acids long. Trimming removed 5 bases from V and 8 bases from J, with 9 bases in between. Germline V gene data show CDR1 as SGHVS and CDR2 as FQNEAQ. Turning to this clone: Its antigen remains unknown.

Using immunoSEQ multiplex PCR, the repertoire was profiled, and TCRdb retains in-frame clones only, with some absent. In the table there are fewer than 80,000 clones, 70% to 90% of which are singletons. At baseline, cycle 4 day 1, and cycle 7 day 1, blood was sampled. The genes are TRBV7-8 and TRBJ1-1; D perhaps matches TRBD1 (5 bases). The material sequenced was CD4+ or CD8+ T cells sorted from blood, taken in a trial of the OX40 agonist ivuxolimab. The source is an adult with an advanced solid tumor such as melanoma, head and neck, liver or kidney cancer. CDR3: CASSPGQEAFF. CDR3 sequence (DNA): TGTGCCAGCAGCCCCGGACAAGAAGCTTTCTTT.